Below are 27 T cell receptor beta chains sequenced from a single sample in a study of cytomegalovirus exposure and HLA in healthy donors. Primers included in the PCR were 60 Vbeta and 13 Jbeta primers. The protocol was immunoSEQ multiplex PCR, while the TCRdb copy is restricted to in-frame clones and leaves out a portion. The table records 200,000 to 250,000 clones, about 80% of them present only once. The source material was PBMCs. The receptor set was obtained from a woman aged 55 to 70 in good health and CMV-seropositive.

V usage is TRBV10-3 and J usage is TRBJ1-1, with unresolved D. Germline CDR1 ENHRY, CDR2 SYGVKD. The CDR3 is 14 residues long. Between the trimmed V and J ends, which lost 5 bases and 4 bases, there was a span of 14 bases. The CDR3 reads CAISPSESRTEAFF. The DNA for the CDR3 is TGTGCCATCAGTCCCTCCGAAAGCCGCACTGAAGCTTTCTTT.

This sequence joins TRBV15 and TRBJ2-7; D is perhaps TRBD2 (5 bases). The ends were cut back, 1 base at V and 6 bases at J, with 13 bases in the middle. This CDR3 has 14 amino acids. The germline gives CDR1 LNHNV, CDR2 YYDKDF (reference sequence). The CDR3 region is CATSRGGLHIEQYF. CDR3 DNA sequence: TGTGCCACCAGCAGAGGCGGGTTACACATCGAGCAGTACTTC.

This clone was seen just once. The chain has TRBV5-4 and TRBJ2-4; D ambiguous. The CDR3 runs to 12 residues. Trimming took 1 base from V and 14 from J, leaving 13 bases between them. Per the germline V gene, CDR1 is SGHNT and CDR2 is YYREEE (reference sequence). The CDR3 loop reads CASSLLTSRKYF. CDR3 nucleotides: TGTGCCAGCAGCTTGTTGACAAGTAGAAAGTACTTC.

CDR3 protein: CATSSVGGNQPQHF. The CDR3 DNA sequence: TGTGCCACCAGCAGCGTGGGGGGGAATCAGCCCCAGCATTTT. The chain links TRBV15 to TRBJ1-5; tentative D call: TRBD1 (5 bases). The germline V and J ends were trimmed by 3 bases and 4 bases, with 10 bases remaining between them. This CDR3 contains 14 residues. Germline CDR1 and CDR2: LNHNV and YYDKDF (reference sequence).

This clone appeared a single time. The chain has TRBV14 and TRBJ2-1; 11 positions agree with TRBD2. This CDR3 is 15 amino acids long. Germline trimming cut 2 bases from V and 9 bases from J; bases unmatched to any gene: 6. From germline, CDR1 is SGHDN and CDR2 FVKESK. As DNA, the CDR3 is TGTGCCAGCAGCCAAAGGACTAGCGGGCAGGGTGAGCAGTTCTTC. Encoded protein: CASSQRTSGQGEQFF.

This chain connects TRBV9 to TRBJ1-1, with D perhaps TRBD1 (6 bases). Per germline, CDR1 SGDLS and CDR2 YYNGEE. The V gene lost 1 base and the J gene lost 4 bases, with 11 bases spanning the gap. CDR3 size: 14 residues. CDR3 in amino acids: CASSVLTGSTEAFF. CDR3 DNA: TGTGCCAGCAGCGTACTCACAGGGAGCACTGAAGCTTTCTTT. Variable domain in full (rest from reference TRBV9 and TRBJ1-1): DSGVTQTPKHLITATGQRVTLRCSPRSGDLSVYWYQQSLDQGLQFLIQYYNGEERAKGNILERFSAQQFPDLHSELNLSSLELGDSALYFCASSVLTGSTEAFFGQGTRLTVV.

The chain joins TRBV5-1 to TRBJ2-1; 9 bases match TRBD1. The CDR3 totals 14 residues. Looked up from germline, CDR1 is SGHRS and CDR2 is YFSETQ. Germline trimming cut 4 bases from V and 8 bases from J; bases unmatched to any gene: 7. As DNA, the CDR3 is TGCGCCAGCAGCCCGGGACAGGGTTTGGATGAGCAGTTCTTC. This sequence encodes CASSPGQGLDEQFF.

This clone came up a few times. The chain couples TRBV5-1 to TRBJ2-7, with TRBD1 identical over 7 bases. In germline, CDR1 is SGHRS, CDR2 YFSETQ. V was clipped by 4 bases and J by 6 bases; unmatched bases: 10. The length of the CDR3 is 14 residues. The CDR3 loop is CASSASTGPLEQYF. The CDR3, as DNA: TGCGCCAGCAGCGCATCGACAGGGCCCCTCGAGCAGTACTTC.

The chain uses TRBV2 and TRBJ2-7, with 8 bases identical to TRBD2. Trimming at V came to 5 bases and at J to 5 bases, leaving 5 bases not matched to a gene. In germline, CDR1 is SNHLY, CDR2 FYNNEI. CDR3 length equals 13 residues. The CDR3 is CASSKERENEQYF. The CDR3 coding sequence is TGTGCCAGCAGTAAAGAGCGGGAGAACGAGCAGTACTTC.

V usage is TRBV7-9 and J usage is TRBJ2-7; the D gene is possibly TRBD1 (5 bases). The V gene's germline CDR1 is SEHNR and CDR2 FQNEAQ (reference sequence). The CDR3 is 13 residues long. The ends were cut back, 6 bases at V and 0 bases at J, with 9 bases in the middle. CDR3 in DNA: TGTGCCAGCAGTACGGACAACTCCTACGAGCAGTACTTC. It encodes CASSTDNSYEQYF.

There are a few counts of this clone. J is TRBJ2-1 and V is TRBV15; D not certain. CDR3 length: 15 residues. The germline V gene has CDR1 LNHNV and CDR2 YYDKDF (reference sequence). The V gene lost 5 bases and the J gene lost 0 bases, with 11 bases spanning the gap. The CDR3 region has the DNA TGTGCCACCAGCCAAGCTCTCGGCTCCTACAATGAGCAGTTCTTC. Translated, it gives CATSQALGSYNEQFF.

This sequence joins TRBV5-5 and TRBJ2-3; D is undetermined. The CDR3 spans 14 residues. Germline V gives CDR1 SGHKS, CDR2 YYEKEE (reference sequence). V lost 2 bases and J 0 bases, leaving 7 bases between the germline ends. The DNA of the CDR3 is TGTGCCAGCAGCTTAGAGCGTAGCACAGATACGCAGTATTTT. Protein: CASSLERSTDTQYF.

This clone has only one observation. The rearrangement links TRBV5-1 to TRBJ2-7, with 8 positions matching TRBD1. V shed 0 bases and J 3 bases; nucleotides not matched to a gene: 5. The CDR3 sequence is 15 residues long. CDR1 is SGHRS, CDR2 YFSETQ, per germline. In nucleotides, the CDR3 is TGCGCCAGCAGCTTGGCAGGCGACAGGGGCTACGAGCAGTACTTC. Its protein is CASSLAGDRGYEQYF.

The chain recombines TRBV5-4 with TRBJ2-3, with D unresolved. V was clipped by 1 base and J by 0 bases, with 9 bases between them. This CDR3 comprises 15 residues. Germline lookup yields CDR1 SGHNT and CDR2 YYREEE (reference sequence). The CDR3 reads CASSLRAPSTDTQYF. CDR3 sequence (DNA): TGTGCCAGCAGCTTGAGAGCGCCTAGCACAGATACGCAGTATTTT.

The chain is built from TRBV6-1 and TRBJ2-5; D might be TRBD1 (6 bases). There are 18 residues in the CDR3. V gave up 2 bases and J gave up 4 bases, with 23 bases separating them. Per the germline V gene, CDR1 is MNHNS and CDR2 is SASEGT. The CDR3 DNA follows: TGTGCCAGCAGTGAATCAAGGGGGAGTTCCATACGGGGAGAGACCCAGTACTTC. It translates to CASSESRGSSIRGETQYF.

The rearrangement uses TRBV10-2 and TRBJ2-5, with unresolved D. The DNA end is more similar to TRBJ2-7, so the J call may be wrong. Germline CDR1 WSHSY, CDR2 SAAADI. CDR3 length equals 10 residues. The CDR3 spells CASSDYEQYF. As DNA, the CDR3 is TGCGCCAGCAGTGACTACGAGCAGTACTTC.

The V gene is TRBV5-1, the J gene TRBJ2-2, with 7 positions matching TRBD2. The CDR3 runs to 15 residues. V lost 3 bases, J lost 5 bases, and 7 bases stayed unmatched. Germline V gene sequence: CDR1 SGHRS, CDR2 YFSETQ. This CDR3 reads CASSWVAGGTGELFF. The CDR3 region has the DNA TGCGCCAGCAGCTGGGTGGCCGGGGGGACCGGGGAGCTGTTTTTT.

The table lists this clone with a few counts. The rearrangement uses TRBV6-1 and TRBJ1-4; 10 bases line up with TRBD1. Germline V lookup: CDR1 MNHNS, CDR2 SASEGT. Trimming removed 6 bases from V and 5 bases from J; junction bases left unmatched: 3. There are 14 residues in the CDR3. The CDR3 nucleotides read TGTGCCAGCAGGAGGGACAGGGGAAATGAAAAACTGTTTTTT. The encoded protein is CASRRDRGNEKLFF.

The chain joins TRBV19 to TRBJ1-4; D not resolved. Germline V lookup: CDR1 LNHDA, CDR2 SQIVND (reference sequence). This CDR3 comprises 13 residues. Trimming took 7 bases from V and 5 from J, leaving 11 bases between them. CDR3 loop: CASTSRKNEKLFF. The CDR3, as DNA: TGTGCCAGTACCAGCAGGAAAAATGAAAAACTGTTTTTT.

The chain couples TRBV27 to TRBJ1-3, with D tentatively TRBD1 (5 bases). From germline, CDR1 is MNHEY and CDR2 SMNVEV (reference sequence). V gave up 6 bases and J gave up 2 bases, with 14 bases separating them. The CDR3 loop spans 15 amino acids. CDR3 sequence reads: CASSYKTGAGNTIYF. As DNA, the CDR3 is TGTGCCAGCAGCTATAAAACAGGAGCTGGAAACACCATATATTTT.

The chain combines TRBV5-1 with TRBJ1-2; TRBD1 agrees at 7 bases. The CDR3 consists of 16 residues. The ends lost 0 bases at V and 5 bases at J; junction bases unmatched: 10. The germline gives CDR1 SGHRS, CDR2 YFSETQ. The CDR3 DNA is TGCGCCAGCAGCTTGGCCACAGGGGCGCAAAAGTATGGCTACACCTTC. Residues: CASSLATGAQKYGYTF.

J is TRBJ2-3 and V is TRBV7-9, with TRBD2 matching over 14 bases. V dropped 5 bases and J dropped 3; count of bases not matched to a gene: 10. Per germline, CDR1 SEHNR and CDR2 FQNEAQ (reference sequence). The CDR3 runs to 18 residues. The CDR3 nucleotides are TGTGCCAGCAGCGTTGGACTAGCGGGAGGAAGGAGAACAGATACGCAGTATTTT. It yields the protein CASSVGLAGGRRTDTQYF.

The chain joins TRBV13 to TRBJ2-3; D uncertain. The CDR3 runs 18 residues. Germline CDR1 PRHDT, CDR2 FYEKMQ (reference sequence). The ends were cut back, 5 bases at V and 4 bases at J, with 25 bases in the middle. The CDR3 sequence: CASSSPIVRSHAPDTQYF. CDR3 nucleotide sequence: TGTGCCAGCAGCAGCCCCATTGTCCGTAGCCACGCACCAGATACGCAGTATTTT.

The rearrangement joins TRBV11-2 to TRBJ2-1; TRBD2 matches 7 bases. V lost 4 bases, J lost 7 bases, and 13 bases stayed unmatched. The length of the CDR3 is 16 residues. Germline CDR1 and CDR2: SGHAT and FQNNGV. DNA of the CDR3: TGTGCCAGCAGCTCCATAAAGCGGGACCCCTGGAATGAGCAGTTCTTC. It specifies CASSSIKRDPWNEQFF.

The V call is TRBV15, the J call TRBJ2-2, with D tentatively TRBD2 (5 bases). The CDR3 runs to 16 residues. Germline V gene data show CDR1 as LNHNV and CDR2 as YYDKDF (reference sequence). V was cut by 2 bases and J by 5 bases, with 15 bases left in between. The CDR3 is CATSRLDNGVTGELFF. As DNA, the CDR3 is TGTGCCACCAGCAGACTCGATAACGGGGTTACCGGGGAGCTGTTTTTT. Using reference TRBV15 and TRBJ2-2 for the parts outside the CDR3, the full variable domain is DAMVIQNPRYQVTQFGKPVTLSCSQTLNHNVMYWYQQKSSQAPKLLFHYYDKDFNNEADTPDNFQSRRPNTSFCFLDIRSPGLGDTAMYLCATSRLDNGVTGELFFGEGSRLTVL.

This sequence joins TRBV4-2 and TRBJ2-1; 7 positions agree with TRBD2. The CDR3 is made up of 17 amino acids. CDR1 and CDR2 from the germline V gene are LGHNA and YNFKEQ. The V and J ends lost 0 bases and 6 bases, in that order; junction bases with no gene match: 11. The CDR3 nucleotides are TGTGCCAGCAGCCAAGACATGGTGACTAGCTGGGGCAATGAGCAGTTCTTC. Translated: CASSQDMVTSWGNEQFF.

This chain uses TRBV9 with TRBJ1-4, with 10 bases matching TRBD1. This CDR3 contains 14 residues. The V gene end was trimmed by 3 bases and the J gene end by 10 bases; junction bases not matched to a gene: 6. The V gene's germline CDR1 is SGDLS and CDR2 YYNGEE. The CDR3 loop reads CASSEGQGSGKLFF. The CDR3 bases are TGTGCCAGCAGCGAGGGACAGGGGTCTGGAAAACTGTTTTTT. Looking up the rest from reference TRBV9 and TRBJ1-4 gives the full variable domain: DSGVTQTPKHLITATGQRVTLRCSPRSGDLSVYWYQQSLDQGLQFLIQYYNGEERAKGNILERFSAQQFPDLHSELNLSSLELGDSALYFCASSEGQGSGKLFFGSGTQLSVL.